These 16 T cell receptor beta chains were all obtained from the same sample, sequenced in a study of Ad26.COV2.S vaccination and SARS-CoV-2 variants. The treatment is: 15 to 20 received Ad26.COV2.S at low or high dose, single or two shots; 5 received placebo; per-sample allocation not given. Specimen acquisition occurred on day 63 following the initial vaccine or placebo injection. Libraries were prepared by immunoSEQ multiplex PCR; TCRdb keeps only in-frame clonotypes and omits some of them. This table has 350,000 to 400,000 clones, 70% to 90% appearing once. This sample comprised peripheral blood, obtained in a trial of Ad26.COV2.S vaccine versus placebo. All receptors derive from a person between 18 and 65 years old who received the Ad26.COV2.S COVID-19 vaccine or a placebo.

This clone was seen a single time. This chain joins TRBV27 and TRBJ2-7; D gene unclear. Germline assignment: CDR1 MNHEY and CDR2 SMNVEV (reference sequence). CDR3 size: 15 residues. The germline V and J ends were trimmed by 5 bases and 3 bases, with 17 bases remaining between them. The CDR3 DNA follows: TGTGCCAGCAGTGTGCACGGGTCAACGAACTACGAGCAGTACTTC. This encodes CASSVHGSTNYEQYF.

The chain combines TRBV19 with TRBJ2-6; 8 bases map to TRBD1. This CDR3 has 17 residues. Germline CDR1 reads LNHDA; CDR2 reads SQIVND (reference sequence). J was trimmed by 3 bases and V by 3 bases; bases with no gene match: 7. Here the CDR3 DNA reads TGTGCCAGTAGTATGCACAGGGGGAACGATGGGGCCAACGTCCTGACTTTC. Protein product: CASSMHRGNDGANVLTF.

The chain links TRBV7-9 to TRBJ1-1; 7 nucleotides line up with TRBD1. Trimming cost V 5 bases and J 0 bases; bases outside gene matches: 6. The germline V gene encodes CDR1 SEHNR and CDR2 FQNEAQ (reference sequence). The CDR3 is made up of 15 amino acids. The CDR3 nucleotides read TGTGCCAGCAGCGTACAACAGGGGATGAACACTGAAGCTTTCTTT. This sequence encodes CASSVQQGMNTEAFF.

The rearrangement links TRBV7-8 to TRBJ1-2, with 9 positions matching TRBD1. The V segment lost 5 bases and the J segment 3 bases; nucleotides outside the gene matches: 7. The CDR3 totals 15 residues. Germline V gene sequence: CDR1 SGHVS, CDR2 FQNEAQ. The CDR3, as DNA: TGTGCCAGCAGCGCCCGACAGGGGGGAGACTATGGCTACACCTTC. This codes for CASSARQGGDYGYTF.

Written as DNA, the CDR3 is TGTGCCAGCAGTAGGGACAGCCTACCCAGGAGTGAGCAGTTCTTC. Protein: CASSRDSLPRSEQFF. J is TRBJ2-1 and V is TRBV6-2 or TRBV6-3; 7 bases are shared with TRBD1. The germline V gene has CDR1 MNHEY and CDR2 SVGEGT. V trimming: 5 bases; J trimming: 9 bases; junction bases outside the gene matches: 13. The CDR3 is made up of 15 amino acids.

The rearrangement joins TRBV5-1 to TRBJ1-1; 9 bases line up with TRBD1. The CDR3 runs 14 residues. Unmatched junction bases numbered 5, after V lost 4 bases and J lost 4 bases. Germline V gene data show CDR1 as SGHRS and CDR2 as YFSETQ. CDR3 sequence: CASSGDRVPTEAFF. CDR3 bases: TGCGCCAGCAGCGGGGACAGGGTCCCCACTGAAGCTTTCTTT.

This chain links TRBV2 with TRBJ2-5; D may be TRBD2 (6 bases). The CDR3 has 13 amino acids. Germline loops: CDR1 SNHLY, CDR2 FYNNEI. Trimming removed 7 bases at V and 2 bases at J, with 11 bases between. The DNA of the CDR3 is TGTGCCAGCATGGCCGGGGGTCAAGAGACCCAGTACTTC. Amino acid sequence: CASMAGGQETQYF.

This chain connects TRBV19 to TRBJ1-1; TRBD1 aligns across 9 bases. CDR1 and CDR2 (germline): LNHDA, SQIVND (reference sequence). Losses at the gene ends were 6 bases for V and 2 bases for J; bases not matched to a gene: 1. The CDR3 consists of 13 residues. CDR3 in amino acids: CASRDRGNTEAFF. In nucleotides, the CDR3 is TGTGCCAGTAGGGACAGGGGTAACACTGAAGCTTTCTTT.

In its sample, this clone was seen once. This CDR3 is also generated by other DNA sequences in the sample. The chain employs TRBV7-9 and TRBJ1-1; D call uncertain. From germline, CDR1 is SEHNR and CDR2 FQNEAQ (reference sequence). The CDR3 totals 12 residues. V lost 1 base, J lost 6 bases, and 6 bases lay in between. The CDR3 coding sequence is TGTGCCAGCAGCTTAGAAGTTTCTGAAGCTTTCTTT. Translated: CASSLEVSEAFF.

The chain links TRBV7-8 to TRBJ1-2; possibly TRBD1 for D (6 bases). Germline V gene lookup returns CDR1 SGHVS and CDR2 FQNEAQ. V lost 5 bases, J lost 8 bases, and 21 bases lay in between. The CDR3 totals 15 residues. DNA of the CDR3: TGTGCCAGCAGCCCTCAGGGGATCGGAGATTTCGGCTACACCTTC. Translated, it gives CASSPQGIGDFGYTF.

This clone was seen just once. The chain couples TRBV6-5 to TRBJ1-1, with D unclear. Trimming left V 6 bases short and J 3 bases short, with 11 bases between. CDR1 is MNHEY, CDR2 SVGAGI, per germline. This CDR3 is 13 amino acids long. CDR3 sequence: CASSLVTDTEAFF. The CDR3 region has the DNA TGTGCCAGCAGCTTGGTCACGGACACTGAAGCTTTCTTT.

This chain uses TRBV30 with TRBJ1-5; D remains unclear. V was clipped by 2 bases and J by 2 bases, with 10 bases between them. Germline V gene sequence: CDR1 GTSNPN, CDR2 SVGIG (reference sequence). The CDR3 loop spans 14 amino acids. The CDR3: CAWSFNEGNQPQHF. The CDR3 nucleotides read TGTGCCTGGAGTTTCAACGAGGGCAATCAGCCCCAGCATTTT.

In DNA, the CDR3 is TGTGCCAGCAGTTGGGGAATGGCCGGGGAGCTGTTTTTT. This gives the protein CASSWGMAGELFF. The chain recombines TRBV12-3 or TRBV12-4 with TRBJ2-2; D call uncertain. CDR3 length: 13 amino acids. V was shortened by 4 bases and J by 6 bases, with 9 bases between the two germline ends.

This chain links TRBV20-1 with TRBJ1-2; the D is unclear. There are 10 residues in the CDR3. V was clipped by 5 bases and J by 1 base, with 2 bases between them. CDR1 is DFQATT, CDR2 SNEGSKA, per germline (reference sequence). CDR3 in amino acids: CSAYNYGYTF. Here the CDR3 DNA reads TGCAGTGCTTATAACTATGGCTACACCTTC.

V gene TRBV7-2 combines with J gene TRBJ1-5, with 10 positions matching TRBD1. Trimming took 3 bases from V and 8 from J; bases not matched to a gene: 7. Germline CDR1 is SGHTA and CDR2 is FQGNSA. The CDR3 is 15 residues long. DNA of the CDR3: TGTGCCAGCAGCTTCGCCCGGGACAGGGGTGAGCCCCAGCATTTT. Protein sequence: CASSFARDRGEPQHF.

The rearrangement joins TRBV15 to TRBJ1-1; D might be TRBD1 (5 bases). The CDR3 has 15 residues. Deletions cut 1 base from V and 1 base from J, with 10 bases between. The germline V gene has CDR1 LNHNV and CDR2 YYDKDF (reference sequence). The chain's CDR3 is CATSRGGWGNTEAFF. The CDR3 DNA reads TGTGCCACCAGCAGAGGGGGGTGGGGGAACACTGAAGCTTTCTTT.